One TCR beta chain is described in this entry. These data are taken from a study of blood T cell repertoires in COVID-19. Germline V lookup: CDR1 SQVTM, CDR2 ANQGSEA. The J segment lost 2 bases and the V segment lost 6 bases, leaving 1 base of the junction unmatched. This CDR3 comprises 12 residues. Clones were sequenced by immunoSEQ multiplex PCR, and TCRdb holds only the in-frame ones, with some missing. The sample consists of some 170,000 clones, roughly 88% of them appearing once. The sequence came from a man in his fifties who had recovered from COVID-19. The material sequenced was PBMCs or T cells enriched from blood (not recorded which). The chain has TRBV29-1 and TRBJ1-5, with 7 bases matching TRBD1. CDR3 nucleotide sequence: TGCAGCGTCGGACAGGGCAATCAGCCCCAGCATTTT. This encodes CSVGQGNQPQHF. Full variable domain (missing parts from reference TRBV29-1 and TRBJ1-5): SAVISQKPSRDICQRGTSLTIQCQVDSQVTMMFWYRQQPGQSLTLIATANQGSEATYESGFVIDKFPISRPNLTFSTLTVSNMSPEDSSIYLCSVGQGNQPQHFGDGTRLSIL.